The present T cell receptor beta chain was sequenced within a study of cytomegalovirus exposure and HLA in healthy donors. This PCR relied on a set of 60 Vbeta primers and 13 Jbeta primers. The method was immunoSEQ multiplex PCR; TCRdb's version includes in-frame clones alone and lacks a portion of them. Here the sample spans 150,000 to 200,000 clones, over 65% being singletons. The CDR3 runs 13 residues. Trimming left V 0 bases short and J 4 bases short, with 3 bases between. Germline CDR1 and CDR2: LGHNA and YSLEER. Material: PBMCs. The sequence was obtained from a woman in her thirties or forties in good health and CMV-seropositive. This sequence joins TRBV4-3 and TRBJ2-2; D unresolved. CDR3 sequence reads: CASSQDLTGELFF. The CDR3 DNA reads as TGCGCCAGCAGCCAAGATCTCACCGGGGAGCTGTTTTTT.